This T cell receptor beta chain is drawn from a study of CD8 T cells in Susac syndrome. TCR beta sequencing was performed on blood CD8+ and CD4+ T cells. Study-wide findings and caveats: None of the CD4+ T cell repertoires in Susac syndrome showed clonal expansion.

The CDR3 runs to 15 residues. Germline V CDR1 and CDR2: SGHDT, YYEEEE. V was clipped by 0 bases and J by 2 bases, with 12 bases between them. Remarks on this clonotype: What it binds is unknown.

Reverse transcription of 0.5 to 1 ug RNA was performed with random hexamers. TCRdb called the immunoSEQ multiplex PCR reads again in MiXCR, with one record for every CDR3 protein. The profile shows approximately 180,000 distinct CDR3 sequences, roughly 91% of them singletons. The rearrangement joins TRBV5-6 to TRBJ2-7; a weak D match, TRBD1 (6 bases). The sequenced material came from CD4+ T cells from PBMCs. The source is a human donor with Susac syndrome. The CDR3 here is CASSLVMGAPYEQYF. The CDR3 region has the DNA TGTGCCAGCAGCTTGGTCATGGGGGCCCCCTACGAGCAGTACTTC.